One and the same sample provided the 11 T cell receptor beta chains below, sequenced in a study of blood T cell repertoires in COVID-19. Some clones are missing from TCRdb's copy, which holds only in-frame ones; the method was immunoSEQ multiplex PCR. The sample lists just under 350,000 clones; under 95% were seen once. The specimen sequenced was peripheral blood. These receptors came from a woman between 18 and 30 years old who had recovered from COVID-19.

This clone is a singleton in its sample. This rearrangement joins TRBV2 to TRBJ2-5; tentative D call: TRBD1 (6 bases). The CDR3 has 14 amino acids. Trimming removed 5 bases at V and 9 bases at J, with 19 bases between. The germline CDR1 and CDR2 sequences are SNHLY and FYNNEI. The CDR3 DNA reads TGTGCCAGCAGTAACAGGGAGAGTGGCGGAGCCCAGTACTTC. This translates into CASSNRESGGAQYF.

V usage is TRBV19 and J usage is TRBJ1-1, with D perhaps matching TRBD1 (5 bases). The CDR3 length is 14 residues. V gave up 3 bases and J gave up 0 bases, with 8 bases separating them. Looked up from germline, CDR1 is LNHDA and CDR2 is SQIVND (reference sequence). The CDR3 loop reads CASSMRGMNTEAFF. CDR3 DNA: TGTGCCAGTAGTATGCGGGGCATGAACACTGAAGCTTTCTTT.

The V call is TRBV5-5, the J call TRBJ1-5; the D is unclear. V was shortened by 0 bases and J by 0 bases, with 7 bases between the two germline ends. The CDR3 runs to 15 residues. Germline CDR1 and CDR2: SGHKS and YYEKEE (reference sequence). CDR3 DNA: TGTGCCAGCAGCTTGGTCCCGAGTAGCAATCAGCCCCAGCATTTT. It translates to CASSLVPSSNQPQHF.

This rearrangement joins TRBV5-1 to TRBJ2-3, with 14 bases lining up with TRBD2. With V trimmed by 4 bases and J by 6 bases, 7 bases remained unmatched. CDR1 SGHRS and CDR2 YFSETQ come from the germline V gene. This CDR3 comprises 16 residues. This CDR3 reads CASSPGLAGGQDTQYF. The CDR3 DNA reads TGCGCCAGCAGCCCTGGACTAGCGGGGGGCCAGGATACGCAGTATTTT.

The J gene is TRBJ2-1, the V gene TRBV12-2; TRBD2 was called by the table and not checked on the DNA. TRBV12-2 is recorded as a pseudogene. The CDR3 is 15 amino acids. CDR3 DNA: TGTGCAAGTCGCTCCGGGACTAGCGGTTACAATGAGCAGTTCTTC. Its protein product is CASRSGTSGYNEQFF.

The V call is TRBV27, the J call TRBJ2-3, with D tentatively TRBD2 (6 bases). The CDR3 is 14 amino acids. Germline V lookup: CDR1 MNHEY, CDR2 SMNVEV (reference sequence). V was clipped by 2 bases and J by 9 bases, with 15 bases between them. The CDR3 is CASSLRQGGGTQYF. The CDR3 DNA follows: TGTGCCAGCAGTTTAAGGCAGGGAGGAGGCACGCAGTATTTT.

The chain joins TRBV9 to TRBJ2-1; possibly TRBD2 for D (5 bases). This CDR3 is built from 15 residues. Between the trimmed V and J ends, which lost 0 bases and 5 bases, there was a span of 12 bases. Looked up from germline, CDR1 is SGDLS and CDR2 is YYNGEE. CDR3 bases: TGTGCCAGCAGCGTAGAAGGTGGACTTAACAATGAGCAGTTCTTC. It yields the protein CASSVEGGLNNEQFF.

This clone was counted once. The rearrangement joins TRBV24-1 to TRBJ2-5; 7 nucleotides match TRBD2. Per germline, CDR1 KGHDR and CDR2 SFDVKD. V lost 4 bases, J lost 5 bases, and 9 bases stayed unmatched. The CDR3 is 15 residues long. For the CDR3, the DNA is TGTGCCACCAGTGAGCTCACAACCGGGAGGGAGACCCAGTACTTC. This sequence encodes CATSELTTGRETQYF.

The V call is TRBV7-2, the J call TRBJ2-4, with TRBD2 identical over 7 bases. Germline V gene sequence: CDR1 SGHTA, CDR2 FQGNSA. After removal of 1 base from V and 0 bases from J, the junction contained 6 bases not matched to a gene. The CDR3 covers 17 residues. For the CDR3, the DNA is TGTGCCAGCAGCTTAGGGGAGCGGGGTTTAGCCAAAAACATTCAGTACTTC. Its translation is CASSLGERGLAKNIQYF.

This sequence joins TRBV10-2 and TRBJ1-2, with D possibly being TRBD1 (6 bases). Germline V CDR1 and CDR2: WSHSY, SAAADI. V gave up 6 bases and J gave up 0 bases, with 11 bases separating them. The CDR3 extends over 14 amino acids. CDR3: CASSSQGSNYGYTF. The DNA of the CDR3 is TGCGCCAGCAGCTCTCAGGGGTCTAACTATGGCTACACCTTC.

The rearrangement links TRBV19 to TRBJ1-5, with unresolved D. The CDR3 length is 13 residues. Germline-derived CDR1 and CDR2 are LNHDA and SQIVND (reference sequence). V lost 4 bases to trimming and J lost 9 bases, with 13 bases between them. The CDR3 loop reads CASSNVPGWPQHF. The CDR3 DNA is TGTGCCAGTAGTAACGTCCCCGGGTGGCCCCAGCATTTT. Full variable domain (rest looked up from reference TRBV19 and TRBJ1-5): DGGITQSPKYLFRKEGQNVTLSCEQNLNHDAMYWYRQDPGQGLRLIYYSQIVNDFQKGDIAEGYSVSREKKESFPLTVTSAQKNPTAFYLCASSNVPGWPQHFGDGTRLSIL.